The 21 T cell receptor beta chains given below trace back to one sample, sequenced in a study. TCRdb used MiXCR to reprocess the 5' RACE reads, holding one entry per CDR3 protein. The sample has 62,000 or so distinct CDR3 sequences; less than 25% are singletons. The specimen sequenced was memory CD4+ T cells sorted from a lymph node. Sample subset: memory CD4+ T cells, CD4+CD45RO+CD25-. Receptor source: a female donor with breast cancer.

A word on this clonotype: An end of the junction differs from the germline gene, which may be a read error. The chain employs TRBV6-5 and TRBJ1-3; no definite D call. The CDR3 runs 14 residues. Per germline, CDR1 MNHEY and CDR2 SVGAGI. The CDR3: CASRSRRSGNTIYF. The CDR3 DNA sequence: TGTGCTAGCAGATCACGCCGCTCTGGAAACACCATATATTTT.

The rearrangement joins TRBV11-3 to TRBJ1-6; no definite D call. The CDR3 loop spans 12 amino acids. Germline values: CDR1 SGHNT, CDR2 YENEEA. The V end was cut by 6 bases, the J end by 6 bases, with 6 bases between. CDR3 protein: CASRTSNSPLHF. In DNA, the CDR3 is TGTGCCAGCAGAACCAGTAATTCACCCCTCCACTTT.

In nucleotides, the CDR3 is TGTGCCATCAGTGACAACCCCAGGGGGCCCGGGGAGCTGTTTTTT. Residues: CAISDNPRGPGELFF. V usage is TRBV10-3 and J usage is TRBJ2-2; 8 nucleotides match TRBD1. Trimming cost V 3 bases and J 6 bases; bases outside gene matches: 6. Germline CDR1 and CDR2: ENHRY and SYGVKD. The CDR3 consists of 15 residues.

This clonotype was counted only a few times. The rearrangement links TRBV20-1 to TRBJ1-2; TRBD1 agrees at 10 bases. CDR3 size: 13 residues. The germline V gene has CDR1 DFQATT and CDR2 SNEGSKA (reference sequence). Trimming cost V 4 bases and J 8 bases; bases outside gene matches: 7. CDR3 amino acids: CSAKTGGALGYTF. CDR3 DNA: TGCAGTGCTAAGACAGGGGGCGCGTTAGGCTACACCTTC.

This clonotype was seen more than once but under ten times. The chain has TRBV20-1 and TRBJ2-5; 8 bases are a match to TRBD1. Per the germline V gene, CDR1 is DFQATT and CDR2 is SNEGSKA (reference sequence). The junction had 5 bases not matched to a gene; V was cut back by 6 bases and J by 5 bases. The CDR3 spans 12 residues. The CDR3 loop reads CSARTGSETQYF. The CDR3 nucleotides read TGCAGTGCCAGGACAGGGTCGGAGACCCAGTACTTC.

The CDR3 is CASSLNGNQETQYF. CDR3 bases: TGTGCCAGCAGCTTGAACGGAAACCAAGAGACCCAGTACTTC. The rearrangement uses TRBV5-6 and TRBJ2-5; D gene unclear. The V gene lost 1 base and the J gene lost 0 bases, with 7 bases spanning the gap. Germline CDR1 and CDR2: SGHDT and YYEEEE. This CDR3 spans 14 amino acids.

The rearrangement joins TRBV7-2 to TRBJ1-1; maybe TRBD1 (5 bases). Trimming shortened V by 5 bases and J by 5 bases, and 18 bases separated the two germline ends. From germline, CDR1 is SGHTA and CDR2 FQGNSA. The CDR3 loop spans 15 amino acids. The CDR3 protein is CASSPSRGGGTEAFF. The CDR3, as DNA: TGTGCCAGCAGCCCGTCCCGGGGGGGAGGGACTGAAGCTTTCTTT.

On this clonotype: Sequence at one end of the junction differs from germline and may be a read error. The V and J genes are TRBV9 and TRBJ1-4, with 7 positions matching TRBD1. The germline CDR1 and CDR2 sequences are SGDLS and YYNGEE. The CDR3 loop spans 15 amino acids. CDR3 amino acids: CTSSLRDSANEKLFF. CDR3 in DNA: TGTACCAGCAGCCTTCGGGACAGCGCTAATGAAAAACTGTTTTTT.

This clonotype came up many times. The rearrangement links TRBV6-1 to TRBJ1-1; D is unresolved. There are 13 residues in the CDR3. V lost 2 bases, J lost 5 bases, and 9 bases lay in between. CDR1 is MNHNS and CDR2 is SASEGT in the germline V gene. In nucleotides, the CDR3 is TGTGCCAGCAGTGAATGGAAGGGAACTGAAGCTTTCTTT. Translating it yields CASSEWKGTEAFF.

This clonotype has just a few counts. One junction end disagrees with the germline gene, perhaps due to a read error. The chain uses TRBV20-1 and TRBJ2-7; 10 nucleotides align to TRBD2. The CDR3 contains 15 residues. In germline, CDR1 is DFQATT, CDR2 SNEGSKA (reference sequence). The CDR3 sequence is CSASASGSTSSEQYF. The DNA of the CDR3 is TGCAGTGCTAGTGCTAGCGGGAGTACATCCTCCGAGCAGTACTTC.

V usage is TRBV5-1 and J usage is TRBJ1-6; no clear D. The V and J ends lost 1 base and 8 bases respectively, with 4 bases between them. This CDR3 contains 12 residues. Per germline, CDR1 SGHRS and CDR2 YFSETQ. CDR3 DNA sequence: TGCGCCAGCAGCTTGTACGATTCACCCCTCCACTTT. It codes for CASSLYDSPLHF.

The genes are TRBV9 and TRBJ2-1; the D gene is possibly TRBD2 (5 bases). V was clipped by 2 bases and J by 8 bases, with 14 bases between them. CDR3 length: 14 residues. The germline gives CDR1 SGDLS, CDR2 YYNGEE. The CDR3 reads CASSVGNALDEQFF. Written as DNA, the CDR3 is TGTGCCAGCAGCGTCGGGAATGCACTAGATGAGCAGTTCTTC.

In its sample, this clonotype was seen a few times. The V call is TRBV11-2, the J call TRBJ1-5; perhaps TRBD1 as D (5 bases). CDR1 and CDR2 from the germline V gene are SGHAT and FQNNGV. The CDR3 covers 15 residues. V lost 0 bases and J 5 bases, leaving 11 bases between the germline ends. In DNA form, the CDR3 reads TGTGCCAGCAGCTTAGATTCAGGGACCGATCAGCCCCAGCATTTT. Amino acid sequence: CASSLDSGTDQPQHF.

As regards this clonotype: This may stem from a read error, because a much larger clone lies one nucleotide away. J is TRBJ2-5 and V is TRBV5-1; 12 bases match TRBD1. Germline-derived CDR1 and CDR2 are SGHRS and YFSETQ. The CDR3 has 14 residues. Germline trimming cut 7 bases from V and 4 bases from J; bases unmatched to any gene: 5. CDR3 sequence reads: CASCQGQGAETQYF. As DNA, the CDR3 is TGCGCCAGCTGCCAGGGACAGGGGGCAGAGACCCAGTACTTC.

This clonotype was counted many times. The genes are TRBV9 and TRBJ2-1; D is undetermined. The CDR3 loop spans 10 amino acids. V lost 3 bases and J lost 6, with 1 base in between. The germline CDR1 and CDR2 sequences are SGDLS and YYNGEE. The DNA for the CDR3 is TGTGCCAGCAGCGGCAATGAGCAGTTCTTC. The encoded protein is CASSGNEQFF.

Details on this clonotype: This may come from a read error, since a much larger clone is one base off. The chain employs TRBV5-1 and TRBJ1-6; 9 bases match TRBD1. Germline CDR1 reads SGHRS; CDR2 reads YFSETQ. The CDR3 is 13 amino acids. CDR3 sequence reads: CASRDRGNSPHHF. Here the CDR3 DNA reads TGCGCCAGCAGGGACAGGGGAAATTCACCCCACCACTTT.

In its sample, this clonotype was seen many times. J is TRBJ2-3 and V is TRBV7-2, with D possibly being TRBD1 or TRBD2 (6 bases each). Per the germline V gene, CDR1 is SGHTA and CDR2 is FQGNSA. The V end lost 5 bases, the J end lost 6 bases, and 18 bases lay between the germline ends. CDR3 length equals 15 residues. CDR3 nucleotide sequence: TGTGCCAGCAGCCTGGGACTCCCGCAGGGGGATACGCAGTATTTT. Residues: CASSLGLPQGDTQYF.

This clonotype was detected a few times. The chain employs TRBV28 and TRBJ2-7; 8 nucleotides align to TRBD2. Per germline, CDR1 MDHEN and CDR2 SYDVKM. With 5 bases clipped from V and 1 base from J, the junction kept 4 bases outside the gene matches. The CDR3 has 14 amino acids. The CDR3 reads CASSAGGRSYEQYF. CDR3 DNA sequence: TGTGCCAGCAGTGCGGGAGGTCGGTCCTACGAGCAGTACTTC.

In its sample, this clonotype was seen a few times. This chain connects TRBV24-1 to TRBJ1-5, with 8 bases lining up with TRBD1. There are 15 residues in the CDR3. Germline trimming cut 3 bases from V and 2 bases from J; bases unmatched to any gene: 2. CDR1 is KGHDR, CDR2 SFDVKD, per germline. The CDR3 loop is CATSDQTGGNQPQHF. The CDR3 nucleotides are TGTGCCACCAGTGATCAGACAGGGGGCAATCAGCCCCAGCATTTT.

V usage is TRBV12-3 or TRBV12-4 and J usage is TRBJ1-1; 9 bases are a match to TRBD1. The CDR3 spans 16 residues. After removal of 6 bases from V and 1 base from J, the junction contained 9 bases not matched to a gene. CDR3 DNA sequence: TGTGCCAGCAGCTCCGGACAGGGGCGCCCGAACACTGAAGCTTTCTTT. Its protein product is CASSSGQGRPNTEAFF.

This sequence joins TRBV10-3 and TRBJ1-5; D not certain. The CDR3 spans 14 residues. Trimming removed 4 bases at V and 3 bases at J, with 10 bases between. The germline V gene has CDR1 ENHRY and CDR2 SYGVKD. CDR3 in amino acids: CAISAFSNNQPQHF. The DNA for the CDR3 is TGTGCCATCAGTGCTTTCTCAAACAATCAGCCCCAGCATTTT.